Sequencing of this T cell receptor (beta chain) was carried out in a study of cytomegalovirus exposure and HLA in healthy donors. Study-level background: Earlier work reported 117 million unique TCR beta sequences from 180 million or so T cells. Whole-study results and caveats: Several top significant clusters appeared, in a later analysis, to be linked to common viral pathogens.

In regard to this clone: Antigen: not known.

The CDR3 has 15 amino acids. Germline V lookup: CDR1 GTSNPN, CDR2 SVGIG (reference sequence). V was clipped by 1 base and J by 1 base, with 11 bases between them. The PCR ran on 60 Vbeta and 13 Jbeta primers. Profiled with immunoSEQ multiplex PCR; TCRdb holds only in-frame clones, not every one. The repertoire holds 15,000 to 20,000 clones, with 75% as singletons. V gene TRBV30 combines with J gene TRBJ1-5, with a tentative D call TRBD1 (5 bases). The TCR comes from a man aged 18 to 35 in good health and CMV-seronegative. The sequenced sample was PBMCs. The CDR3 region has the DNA TGTGCCTGGAGTGGGGGCCGGGTAAGCAATCAGCCCCAGCATTTT. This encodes CAWSGGRVSNQPQHF.